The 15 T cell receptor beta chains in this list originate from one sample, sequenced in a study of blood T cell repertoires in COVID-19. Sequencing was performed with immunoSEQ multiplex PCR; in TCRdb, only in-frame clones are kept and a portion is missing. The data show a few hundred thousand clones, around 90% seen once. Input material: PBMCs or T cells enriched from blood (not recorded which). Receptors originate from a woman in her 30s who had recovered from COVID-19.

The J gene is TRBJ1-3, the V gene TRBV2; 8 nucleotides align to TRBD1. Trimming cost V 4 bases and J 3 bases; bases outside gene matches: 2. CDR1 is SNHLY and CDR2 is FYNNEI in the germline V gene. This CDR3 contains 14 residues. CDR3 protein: CASSGTGNGNTIYF. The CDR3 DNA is TGTGCCAGCAGTGGGACAGGGAATGGAAACACCATATATTTT.

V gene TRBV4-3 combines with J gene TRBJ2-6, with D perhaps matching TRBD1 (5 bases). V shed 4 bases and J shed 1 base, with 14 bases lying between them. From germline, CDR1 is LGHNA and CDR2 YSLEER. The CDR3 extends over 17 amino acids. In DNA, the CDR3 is TGCGCCAGCAGCCCCGGTAGGGGCAGTTCTGGGGCCAACGTCCTGACTTTC. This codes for CASSPGRGSSGANVLTF.

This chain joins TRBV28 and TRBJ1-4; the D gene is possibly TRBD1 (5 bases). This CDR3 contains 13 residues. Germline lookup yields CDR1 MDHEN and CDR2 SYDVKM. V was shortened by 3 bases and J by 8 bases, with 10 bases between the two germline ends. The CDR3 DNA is TGTGCCAGCAGTTTTTTAGGGGTCGAAAAACTGTTTTTT. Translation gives CASSFLGVEKLFF. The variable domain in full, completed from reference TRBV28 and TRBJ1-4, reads DVKVTQSSRYLVKRTGEKVFLECVQDMDHENMFWYRQDPGLGLRLIYFSYDVKMKEKGDIPEGYSVSREKKERFSLILESASTNQTSMYLCASSFLGVEKLFFGSGTQLSVL.

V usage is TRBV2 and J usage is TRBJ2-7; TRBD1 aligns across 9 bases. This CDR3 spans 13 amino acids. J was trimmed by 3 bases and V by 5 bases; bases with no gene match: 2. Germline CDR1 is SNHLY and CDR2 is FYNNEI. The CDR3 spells CASSNRGLYEQYF. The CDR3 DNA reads TGTGCCAGCAGTAACAGGGGGCTCTACGAGCAGTACTTC.

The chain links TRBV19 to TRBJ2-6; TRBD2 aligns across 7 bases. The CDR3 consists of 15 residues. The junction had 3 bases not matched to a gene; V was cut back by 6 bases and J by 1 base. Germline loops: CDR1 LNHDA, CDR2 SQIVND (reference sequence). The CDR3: CASRTGGSGANVLTF. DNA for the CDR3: TGTGCCAGTAGGACGGGGGGTTCTGGGGCCAACGTCCTGACTTTC.

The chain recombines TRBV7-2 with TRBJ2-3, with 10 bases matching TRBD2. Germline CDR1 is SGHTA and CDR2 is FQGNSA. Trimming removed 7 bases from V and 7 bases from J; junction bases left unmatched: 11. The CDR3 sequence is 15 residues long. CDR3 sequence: CASNGPAGGRYTQYF. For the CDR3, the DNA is TGTGCCAGCAACGGGCCAGCGGGGGGGCGTTATACGCAGTATTTT.

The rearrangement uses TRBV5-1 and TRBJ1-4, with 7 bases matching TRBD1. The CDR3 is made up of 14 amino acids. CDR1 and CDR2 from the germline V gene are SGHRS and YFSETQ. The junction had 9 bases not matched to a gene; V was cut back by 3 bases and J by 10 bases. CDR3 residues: CASSSKGAQGKLFF. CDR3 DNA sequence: TGCGCCAGCAGCTCAAAGGGGGCCCAGGGAAAACTGTTTTTT.

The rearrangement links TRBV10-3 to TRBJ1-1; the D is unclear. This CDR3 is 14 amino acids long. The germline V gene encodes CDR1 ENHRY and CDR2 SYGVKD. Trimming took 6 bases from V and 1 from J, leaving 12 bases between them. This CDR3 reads CAIREPKWNTEAFF. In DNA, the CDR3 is TGTGCCATCAGGGAGCCTAAGTGGAACACTGAAGCTTTCTTT.

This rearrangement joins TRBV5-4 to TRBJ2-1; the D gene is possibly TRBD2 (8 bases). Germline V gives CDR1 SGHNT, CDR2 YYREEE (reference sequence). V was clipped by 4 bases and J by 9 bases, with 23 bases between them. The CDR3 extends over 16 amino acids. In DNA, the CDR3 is TGTGCCAGCAGCCACCGGGGACAGTTCCGGGGGGGTGAGCAGTTCTTC. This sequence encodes CASSHRGQFRGGEQFF.

DNA of the CDR3: TGTGCCAGCAGCAAACAGGGGTACTATGGCTACACCTTC. Encoded protein: CASSKQGYYGYTF. V and J are TRBV7-2 and TRBJ1-2; 7 nucleotides line up with TRBD1. With V trimmed by 5 bases and J by 3 bases, 3 bases remained unmatched. The V gene's germline CDR1 is SGHTA and CDR2 FQGNSA. The CDR3 consists of 13 residues.

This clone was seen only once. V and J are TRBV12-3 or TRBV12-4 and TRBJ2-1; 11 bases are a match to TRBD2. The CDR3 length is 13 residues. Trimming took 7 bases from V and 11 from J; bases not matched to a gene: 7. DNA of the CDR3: TGTGCCAGCACGGTAGCGGGGGGGCTTCAGCAGTTCTTC. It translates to CASTVAGGLQQFF.

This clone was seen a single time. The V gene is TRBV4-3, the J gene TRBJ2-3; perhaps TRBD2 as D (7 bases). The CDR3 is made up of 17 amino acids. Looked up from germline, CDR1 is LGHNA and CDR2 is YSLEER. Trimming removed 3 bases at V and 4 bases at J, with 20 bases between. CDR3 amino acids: CASSHFLRGSGADTQYF. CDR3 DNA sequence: TGCGCCAGCAGCCATTTTCTCAGGGGAAGCGGGGCAGATACGCAGTATTTT.

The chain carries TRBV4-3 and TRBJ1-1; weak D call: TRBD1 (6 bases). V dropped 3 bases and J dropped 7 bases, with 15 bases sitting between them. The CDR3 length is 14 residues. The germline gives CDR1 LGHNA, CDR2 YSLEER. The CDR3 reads CASSQTGGGGEAFF. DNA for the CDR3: TGCGCCAGCAGCCAGACCGGAGGGGGGGGTGAAGCTTTCTTT.

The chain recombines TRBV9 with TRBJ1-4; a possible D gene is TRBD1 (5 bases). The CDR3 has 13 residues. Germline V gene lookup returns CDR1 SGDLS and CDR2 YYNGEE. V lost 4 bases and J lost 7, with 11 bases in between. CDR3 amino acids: CASSLGTAEKLFF. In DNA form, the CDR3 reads TGTGCCAGCAGCCTCGGGACTGCTGAAAAACTGTTTTTT.

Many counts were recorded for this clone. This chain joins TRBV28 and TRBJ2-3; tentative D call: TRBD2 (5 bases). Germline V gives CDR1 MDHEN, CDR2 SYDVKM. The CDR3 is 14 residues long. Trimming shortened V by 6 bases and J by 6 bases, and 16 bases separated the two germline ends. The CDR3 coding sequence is TGTGCCAGCAGCCGCGCCTCGAGGGTCGATACGCAGTATTTT. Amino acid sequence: CASSRASRVDTQYF.